This entry describes one T cell receptor (beta chain). There are many counts of this clonotype. No cognate antigen has been identified for it. Nothing much larger sits one base from this clone, and base qualities are not available. The donors were some 39 Caucasian individuals from Russia, aged 6 to 90 years, who were systemically healthy. Each donor gave 9.5 to 10 milliliters of peripheral blood, drawn into EDTA-treated Vacutainer tubes. Ficoll-Paque density-gradient centrifugation was used to isolate PBMCs, with at least 6.5 million per sample. Total RNA was extracted from PBMCs with Trizol reagent, with at least 5.5 micrograms obtained per sample. For every donor, flow cytometry on a PBMC aliquot measured the percentage of naive CD45RAhigh/CD27high T cells. V and J are truncated by 1 base and 3 bases respectively, leaving an intervening sequence of 13 bases. From cysteine to phenylalanine, the CDR3 is 16 amino acids long. Here the CDR3 DNA is all that survives: 48 bases in frame from base 1. The germline V gene supplies CDR1 SGHTA and CDR2 FQGNSA.

The data originate from a study of blood T cells in healthy people across ages (dated by TCRdb to between 2014 and 2016). Study-wide context: In model experiments, roughly one uniquely barcoded TCR beta cDNA molecule per two T cells was captured by template switching. To track age-related changes in TCR beta repertoire diversity, the study relied on deep sequencing normalized with unique cDNA molecular identifiers. Donors were grouped into four age groups: young (average about 15 years), middle-aged (around 39), aged (around 66) and long-lived (around 80). Donors of different ages were randomly distributed across sequencing lanes to avoid experimental bias. For two donors (one aged 18 to 30 and one aged 80 or older), the study analyzed two additional independent replicas of 1 million unique cDNA reads from the same blood draw. General conclusions and limits of the study: Because donor CMV infection status was unknown, age-related changes in expanded clonotypes were potentially confounded. Observed TCR beta diversity correlated strongly with the percentage of naive T cells measured by flow cytometry. Bulk unsorted PBMC profiling prevented conclusive comparison of naive and antigen-experienced compartments. As age increased, observed TCR beta diversity per million T cells dropped in a roughly linear way, and a significant reduction was already evident by age 40. Compared with the aged group, the long-lived group had more naive CD4+ T cells, fewer expanded clones and increased TCR diversity, suggesting age selection. Estimates of total diversity based on one million sequenced T cells were considered lower bounds and underestimates.

Receptors were amplified or captured by 5' RACE. The sequencer listed for this sample is Illumina HiSeq 2500. A second PCR of about 7 to 12 cycles was run with a J-beta primer mix and a sample-barcoded 5' primer. Each TCR beta cDNA molecule received a unique molecular identifier from a template-switch 5' adaptor carrying 12 random nucleotides. Each sample yielded at least 2.5 million CDR3-containing paired-end reads. All of the RNA was converted into first-strand cDNA using the Mint cDNA synthesis kit, with a TRBC-specific oligonucleotide serving as the primer. After uracil-DNA glycosylase treatment, a first 18-cycle PCR used universal primers M1SS and BC2_uni_R on all cDNA. Turning to the authors' computational methods: Each sample was normalized by randomly selecting 1 million high-quality reads, each carrying a distinct molecular identifier. Instead of being binned into consensus sequences, reads that shared molecular identifiers were thrown out. MiTCR, with a Q25 quality threshold and the strictest error-elimination algorithm, was used for CDR3 identification, clonotype clustering and error correction. A nonparametric unseen species model with Euler transformation was used to estimate lower-bound total TCR beta diversity. TCRdb's own reprocessing of the public reads used fastp at Q25 and MiXCR and kept productive beta chains. Under each unique CDR3 protein, matching rows form one entry showing the most common genes and DNA. Clone size and V and J calls follow TCRdb, not the original study. The sample table contains hundreds of thousands of distinct CDR3 sequences; only one count was recorded for about 50% of them. The leading ten clones occupy roughly 13% of the sample.

The receptor's source is a woman aged 80 or over in good health. The chain is assembled from TRBV7-2 and TRBJ2-1; a tentative D call is TRBD2 (5 bases match). The sample comprised blood. The CDR3 loop reads CASSLGEPSRYNEQFF. The DNA sequence follows: TGTGCCAGCAGCTTAGGGGAGCCCTCCCGCTACAATGAGCAGTTCTTC.